This is a list of T cell receptor beta chains from one sample in a study of beta chain features in type 1 diabetes. TCRdb keeps only in-frame clones here, not all; method: immunoSEQ multiplex PCR. Of about 160,000 clones listed, less than 9.5% are singletons. The sample was central memory CD4+ T cells from blood. These receptors were obtained from a woman aged 40 to 49 with type 1 diabetes. Each CDR3 is given with its conserved first and last residue. Fields, in order: V gene, J gene, CDR3 protein.

TRBV18	TRBJ2-7	CASSPPRGDEQYF
TRBV7-6	TRBJ2-2	CASSPRSTGELFF
TRBV27	TRBJ2-5	CASSLGLAGGGETQYF
TRBV6-1	TRBJ2-7	CASTGQDEQYF
TRBV14	TRBJ2-7	CASSPDRGFYEQYF
TRBV7-3	TRBJ2-7	CASSYFAGGSYEQYF
TRBV6-6	TRBJ1-1	CASIQTLGTEAFF
TRBV14	TRBJ2-1	CASSQVGTVINEQFF
TRBV6-6	TRBJ2-7	CASSYAGVGEQYF
TRBV29-1	TRBJ1-1	CSVEGDMNTEAFF
TRBV28	TRBJ2-2	CASSLKSGTGDGTGELFF
TRBV18	TRBJ1-5	CASSPYNVAGQPQHF
TRBV7-2	TRBJ2-2	CASSTRKTSGRRTGELFF
TRBV28	TRBJ2-7	CAILPDGSYEQYF
TRBV7-2	TRBJ2-5	CASSTGSLKETQYF
TRBV4-1	TRBJ1-5	CASSQDRQPQHF
TRBV28	TRBJ1-2	CASSLSNGYTF
TRBV5-1	TRBJ1-1	CASSGTGPTEAFF
TRBV10-3	TRBJ2-7	CAISEGPESSYEQYF
TRBV4-3	TRBJ2-6	CASSQGSSGANVLTF
TRBV11-2	TRBJ2-7	CASSIGGPLNVHEQYF
TRBV19	TRBJ2-2	CASSMPRDTGELFF
TRBV5-1	TRBJ2-1	CASSPGTAYNEQFF
TRBV5-4	TRBJ2-2	CASTLGRGADTGELFF
TRBV7-2	TRBJ2-7	CASSSVNGAYEQYF
TRBV5-1	TRBJ2-7	CASTRGRGVGEQYF
TRBV11-2	TRBJ1-5	CASSFEQGAYRNQPQHF
TRBV9	TRBJ1-2	CASSHRVETGYTF
TRBV6-5	TRBJ2-7	CASSPGTGDLYEQYF
TRBV18	TRBJ2-2	CASSETGDTGELFF
TRBV27	TRBJ2-1	CASSFPPTSGGNLEQFF
TRBV4-3	TRBJ1-1	CASSHISEGTEAFF
TRBV7-7	TRBJ2-1	CASSLSRGAVYEQFF
TRBV7-9	TRBJ1-1	CASSPDRQGTEAFF
TRBV7-2	TRBJ2-3	CASSRRGGTGADTQYF
TRBV4-2	TRBJ1-4	CASSQVPGQWKEKLFF
TRBV14	TRBJ1-3	CASSQVIGNTIYF
TRBV19	TRBJ2-1	CASSITVVSYNEQFF
TRBV18	TRBJ2-3	CASSSGQGNTDTQYF
TRBV18	TRBJ1-3	CASSPTAPTGNTIYF
TRBV7-2	TRBJ1-1	CASSFKEGYTEAFF
TRBV5-1	TRBJ2-1	CASSLPGVSYNEQFF
TRBV5-1	TRBJ2-5	CASRSGLAGQETQYF
TRBV28	TRBJ2-5	CATSGGKETQYF
TRBV6-1	TRBJ1-2	CASSPPTGAYGYTF
TRBV6-6	TRBJ1-6	CASSPGTVDNSPLHF
TRBV30	TRBJ1-4	CAWSVSRTGRNEKLFF
TRBV19	TRBJ2-1	CASSIGPSTSGREHNEQFF
TRBV10-3	TRBJ1-5	CAINLTGGSANQPQHF
TRBV7-2	TRBJ2-7	CASGPGLAGDHEQYF
TRBV28	TRBJ1-1	CASSALTGTGPSAEAFF
TRBV6-5	TRBJ2-7	CASSGDRGRNFEQYF
TRBV4-2	TRBJ1-5	CASSQRGDLSNQPQHF
TRBV5-1	TRBJ2-1	CASSSPFQRGGNEQFF
TRBV5-4	TRBJ1-1	CASSLGSGNTEAFF